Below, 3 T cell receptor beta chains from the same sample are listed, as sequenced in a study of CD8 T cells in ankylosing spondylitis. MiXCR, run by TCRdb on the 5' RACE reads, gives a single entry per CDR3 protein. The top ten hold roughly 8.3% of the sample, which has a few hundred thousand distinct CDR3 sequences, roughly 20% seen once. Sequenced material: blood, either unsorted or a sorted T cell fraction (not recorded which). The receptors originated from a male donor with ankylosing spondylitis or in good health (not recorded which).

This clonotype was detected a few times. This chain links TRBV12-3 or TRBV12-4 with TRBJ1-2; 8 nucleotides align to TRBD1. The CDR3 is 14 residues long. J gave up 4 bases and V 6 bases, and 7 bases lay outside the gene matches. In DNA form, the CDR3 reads TGTGCCAGCAGACAACAGGGGGTCGGCTATGGCTACACCTTC. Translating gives CASRQQGVGYGYTF.

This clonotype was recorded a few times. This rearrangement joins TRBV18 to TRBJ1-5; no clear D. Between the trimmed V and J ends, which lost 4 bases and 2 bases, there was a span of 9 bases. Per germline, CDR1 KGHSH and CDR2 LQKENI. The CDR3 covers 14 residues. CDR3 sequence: CASSQAIGNQPQHF. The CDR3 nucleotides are TGTGCCAGCTCACAGGCGATCGGCAATCAGCCCCAGCATTTT.

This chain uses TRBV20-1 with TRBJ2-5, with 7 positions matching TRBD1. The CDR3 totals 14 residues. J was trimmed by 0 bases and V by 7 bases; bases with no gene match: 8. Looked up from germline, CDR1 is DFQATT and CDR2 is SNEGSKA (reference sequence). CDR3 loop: CSVKTGANQETQYF. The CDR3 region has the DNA TGCAGTGTTAAAACAGGGGCCAACCAAGAGACCCAGTACTTC.